These T cell receptor beta chains were read from a single sample in a study of blood T cell repertoires in COVID-19. Sequencing was performed with immunoSEQ multiplex PCR; in TCRdb, only in-frame clones are kept and a portion is missing. This sample has roughly 220,000 clones; roughly 84% occur once, and the top ten carry over 1.2%. The sample consisted of peripheral blood. The receptors originated from a woman between 40 and 50 years old who had recovered from COVID-19. CDR3s include the opening cysteine and the closing phenylalanine or tryptophan. Each record gives: clone size, J gene, V gene, CDR3 length, D gene, CDR3 protein, CDR3 DNA. The D gene is left open where the match is weak. Where a row states a size, it is once, few, many or the class of an expanded clone; other rows omit it.

.,TRBJ1-3,TRBV19,13,.,CASSSLSGNTIYF,TGTGCCAGTAGCTCTCTCTCTGGAAACACCATATATTTT
.,TRBJ1-5,TRBV2,15,TRBD1,CASSGYRGIGQPQHF,TGTGCCAGCAGTGGCTACAGGGGTATAGGTCAGCCCCAGCATTTT
.,TRBJ2-1,TRBV27,15,TRBD1,CASSSGQRIDNEQFF,TGTGCCAGCAGTTCGGGACAGAGAATCGACAATGAGCAGTTCTTC
.,TRBJ1-5,TRBV6-6,16,.,CASVGRRERSNQPQHF,TGTGCCAGCGTCGGGAGAAGGGAACGGAGCAATCAGCCCCAGCATTTT
.,TRBJ2-3,TRBV2,15,TRBD2,CASSPSGGVADTQYF,TGTGCCAGCAGTCCTAGCGGGGGGGTCGCGGATACGCAGTATTTT
once,TRBJ1-3,TRBV7-9,16,.,CASSLSGANSGNTIYF,TGTGCCAGCAGCTTAAGTGGGGCTAACTCTGGAAACACCATATATTTT
.,TRBJ1-6,TRBV12-3/TRBV12-4,13,.,CASSLTGDAPLHF,TGTGCCAGCAGTTTAACAGGCGACGCACCCCTCCACTTT
.,TRBJ2-7,TRBV9,15,.,CASSVAGSPGDEQYF,TGTGCCAGCAGCGTAGCTGGAAGTCCCGGGGACGAGCAGTACTTC
.,TRBJ2-7,TRBV28,16,.,CASSFRLDSGTHEQYF,TGTGCCAGCAGTTTTCGGTTGGACAGCGGGACCCACGAGCAGTACTTC
.,TRBJ1-2,TRBV5-8,14,.,CASSLYPGGDGYTF,TGTGCCAGCAGCTTGTACCCGGGTGGCGATGGCTACACCTTC
.,TRBJ1-1,TRBV6-1,16,TRBD1,CASSGPPGQGGTEAFF,TGTGCCAGCAGTGGGCCACCGGGACAGGGGGGGACTGAAGCTTTCTTT
.,TRBJ2-7,TRBV5-1,14,.,CASSPVGGLYEQYF,TGCGCCAGCAGCCCGGTGGGGGGGCTGTACGAGCAGTACTTC
once,TRBJ2-1,TRBV11-2,14,.,CASSSPTDYNEQFF,TGTGCCAGCAGCTCCCCGACAGATTACAATGAGCAGTTCTTC
.,TRBJ2-5,TRBV7-2,10,.,CASSIETQYF,TGTGCCAGTAGTATAGAGACCCAGTACTTC
.,TRBJ1-2,TRBV2,13,TRBD1,CASNNQGDNGYTF,TGTGCCAGCAATAATCAGGGGGATAACGGCTACACCTTC
.,TRBJ1-5,TRBV6-2/TRBV6-3,14,TRBD1,CASSKTTGNQPQHF,TGTGCCAGCAGTAAAACGACAGGGAATCAGCCCCAGCATTTT
.,TRBJ2-3,TRBV6-1,13,.,CASSELRADTQYF,TGTGCCAGCAGTGAGTTGAGGGCAGATACGCAGTATTTT
.,TRBJ2-7,TRBV6-2/TRBV6-3,12,.,CASSLAVLEQYF,TGTGCCAGCAGTTTAGCAGTTCTTGAGCAGTACTTC
.,TRBJ2-7,TRBV7-3,13,TRBD1,CASSLGQGGEQYF,TGTGCCAGCAGCTTGGGACAGGGGGGAGAGCAGTACTTC
few,TRBJ1-4,TRBV7-6,14,TRBD1,CASSLGQGSEKLFF,TGTGCCAGCAGCTTAGGACAGGGGAGTGAAAAACTGTTTTTT
.,TRBJ2-4,TRBV11-2,17,TRBD1,CASRQTAVTGGEDIQYF,TGTGCCAGCAGACAAACCGCCGTTACAGGGGGCGAGGACATTCAGTACTTC
.,TRBJ2-1,TRBV11-3,16,TRBD1,CASSLYGGQGNNEQFF,TGTGCCAGCAGCTTATATGGGGGACAGGGCAACAATGAGCAGTTCTTC
.,TRBJ2-1,TRBV6-5,13,.,CASSGTLQNEQFF,TGTGCCAGCAGCGGGACTTTACAAAATGAGCAGTTCTTC
.,TRBJ1-2,TRBV19,14,.,CASSIPGGSHGYTF,TGTGCCAGTAGTATCCCGGGCGGGTCTCATGGCTACACCTTC
.,TRBJ2-3,TRBV5-1,17,.,CASSLVPSRGWADTQYF,TGCGCCAGCAGCTTGGTCCCTTCCCGGGGGTGGGCAGATACGCAGTATTTT
once,TRBJ1-5,TRBV7-2,12,.,CASSLFERPQHF,TGTGCCAGCAGCTTATTTGAGCGGCCCCAGCATTTT
once,TRBJ2-3,TRBV24-1,17,.,CATSDLPPPRDPDTQYF,TGTGCCACCAGTGATTTGCCCCCGCCCAGGGATCCAGATACGCAGTATTTT
.,TRBJ2-5,TRBV5-4,16,TRBD2,CASSTRLAGGIETQYF,TGTGCCAGCAGTACACGACTAGCGGGGGGGATTGAGACCCAGTACTTC
.,TRBJ2-7,TRBV11-2,14,.,CASSLDGSSYEQYF,TGTGCCAGCAGCTTAGACGGGAGCTCCTACGAGCAGTACTTC
.,TRBJ1-4,TRBV5-1,15,.,CASSPNGQSNEKLFF,TGCGCCAGCAGCCCTAATGGACAGAGCAATGAAAAACTGTTTTTT
few,TRBJ1-2,TRBV7-6,13,TRBD1,CASSLAQGGGYTF,TGTGCCAGCAGCTTAGCGCAGGGGGGTGGCTACACCTTC
.,TRBJ1-2,TRBV27,14,.,CASSSLTQGYGYTF,TGTGCCAGCAGTTCCCTCACACAGGGCTATGGCTACACCTTC
.,TRBJ2-2,TRBV11-2,12,.,CASSSRTGELFF,TGTGCCAGCAGCTCTCGTACCGGGGAGCTGTTTTTT
.,TRBJ2-7,TRBV9,15,TRBD2,CASSVSGGETYEQYF,TGTGCCAGCAGCGTCAGCGGGGGGGAAACCTACGAGCAGTACTTC
.,TRBJ1-2,TRBV28,13,TRBD1,CASSFGTVYGYTF,TGTGCCAGCAGTTTCGGGACAGTCTATGGCTACACCTTC
.,TRBJ1-1,TRBV4-1,17,.,CASSAARIRDLDTEAFF,TGCGCCAGCAGCGCCGCAAGAATTCGGGATTTGGACACTGAAGCTTTCTTT
.,TRBJ2-6,TRBV19,11,.,CASSGANVLTF,TGTGCCAGCAGTGGGGCCAACGTCCTGACTTTC
.,TRBJ1-5,TRBV3-1/TRBV3-2,15,.,CASSQGGWGNQPQHF,TGTGCCAGCAGCCAAGGGGGCTGGGGCAATCAGCCCCAGCATTTT
.,TRBJ2-5,TRBV5-1,14,TRBD1,CASSLPGQGLSQYF,TGCGCCAGCAGCTTACCGGGACAGGGATTGTCCCAGTACTTC
.,TRBJ1-4,TRBV4-2,16,.,CASSQASLATNEKLFF,TGTGCCAGCAGCCAAGCTTCCCTAGCAACTAATGAAAAACTGTTTTTT
.,TRBJ2-1,TRBV9,15,TRBD1,CASSQGGTGGNEQFF,TGTGCCAGCAGCCAGGGAGGGACAGGGGGGAATGAGCAGTTCTTC
.,TRBJ1-5,TRBV9,14,.,CASSVDGSNQPQHF,TGTGCCAGCAGCGTAGACGGTAGCAATCAGCCCCAGCATTTT
few,TRBJ1-4,TRBV7-8,14,TRBD1,CASSRQGLNEKLFF,TGTGCCAGCAGCCGACAGGGTTTGAATGAAAAACTGTTTTTT
.,TRBJ2-3,TRBV7-9,11,.,CASSPRGTQYF,TGTGCCAGCAGCCCACGGGGTACGCAGTATTTT